This T cell receptor (beta chain) was profiled in a study of early T cells in non-severe SARS-CoV-2 infection. Study-wide background: Sequenced material consisted of bulk RNA (from unsorted whole blood), and chains were unpaired. The study's findings and limits: Using VDJdb, the matching emphasized anti-spike CD8 responses while missing private and CD4 specificities.

This clonotype has a count of ten or more. The antigen is not known. Individual cDNA molecules were tagged with unique molecular identifiers, the study reported. TCRdb re-called the 5' RACE reads through MiXCR, storing one row per CDR3 protein. Here the sample spans about 100,000 distinct CDR3 sequences, around 10% being singletons. CDR3 length: 15 residues. The ends were cut back, 8 bases at V and 0 bases at J, with 14 bases in the middle. Germline CDR1 SGHTA, CDR2 FQGNSA. This clonotype was sampled from an adult who was a healthcare worker with PCR-confirmed SARS-CoV-2 infection or an uninfected control (not recorded which). Material: whole blood. The gene calls are TRBV7-2 and TRBJ2-4, with D perhaps matching TRBD1 (6 bases). The CDR3 is CASQGTVRAKNIQYF. CDR3 DNA sequence: TGTGCCAGCCAGGGGACGGTGCGAGCCAAAAACATTCAGTACTTC.